A selection of T cell receptor beta chains follows, all from one sample in a study of blood T cell repertoires in COVID-19. Data came from immunoSEQ multiplex PCR; TCRdb stores just in-frame clones and leaves some out. The sample consists of about 250,000 clones, roughly three quarters of them appearing once. Sequencing was done on a sample of peripheral blood. These receptors came from a middle-aged woman with active or convalescent COVID-19. The CDR3 runs from the conserved cysteine through the conserved F or W. A D gene is named only where the DNA matches it firmly. The size of a clone is reported for some rows only, either as once, few or many, or as a class for expanded clones.

j_call: TRBJ1-3; v_call: TRBV6-1; d_call: TRBD1; clone_size: NA; cdr3_nt: TGTGCCAGCAGTGCGACAGGGGTTTTCTCTGGAAACACCATATATTTT; cdr3_aa: CASSATGVFSGNTIYF
j_call: TRBJ1-3; v_call: TRBV3-1/TRBV3-2; d_call: NA; clone_size: NA; cdr3_nt: TGTGCCAGCAGCCAAGTTTACAGCTACTCTGGAAACACCATATATTTT; cdr3_aa: CASSQVYSYSGNTIYF
j_call: TRBJ1-2; v_call: TRBV4-2; d_call: TRBD1; clone_size: NA; cdr3_nt: TGTGCCAGCAGCCAAGTGTCCGGGACAGACTGGCTCGGCTACACCTTC; cdr3_aa: CASSQVSGTDWLGYTF
j_call: TRBJ1-4; v_call: TRBV28; d_call: NA; clone_size: NA; cdr3_nt: TGTGCCACGTACAGGAGAAATGAAAAACTGTTTTTT; cdr3_aa: CATYRRNEKLFF
j_call: TRBJ1-1; v_call: TRBV9; d_call: NA; clone_size: NA; cdr3_nt: TGTGCCAGCAGCATAAGGACAGACACTGAAGCTTTCTTT; cdr3_aa: CASSIRTDTEAFF
j_call: TRBJ1-2; v_call: TRBV28; d_call: NA; clone_size: NA; cdr3_nt: TGTGCCAGCGGACCAAACAGGAACTATGGCTACACCTTC; cdr3_aa: CASGPNRNYGYTF
j_call: TRBJ1-1; v_call: TRBV2; d_call: TRBD1; clone_size: NA; cdr3_nt: TGTGCCAGCAGTGAATCCTGGACAGGGATGGGGCCGAACACTGAAGCTTTCTTT; cdr3_aa: CASSESWTGMGPNTEAFF
j_call: TRBJ1-6; v_call: TRBV9; d_call: TRBD1; clone_size: once; cdr3_nt: TGTGCCAGCAGCCCGAGACAGGGTCTGGCCAATTCACCCCTCCACTTT; cdr3_aa: CASSPRQGLANSPLHF
j_call: TRBJ1-2; v_call: TRBV27; d_call: NA; clone_size: many; cdr3_nt: TGTGCCAGCAGTATTTCAGGGGCTAACTATGGCTACACCTTC; cdr3_aa: CASSISGANYGYTF
j_call: TRBJ1-1; v_call: TRBV28; d_call: NA; clone_size: NA; cdr3_nt: TGTGCCAGCAGTAATACAGGGCTAAGCGACACTGAAGCTTTCTTT; cdr3_aa: CASSNTGLSDTEAFF
j_call: TRBJ1-2; v_call: TRBV30; d_call: TRBD1; clone_size: NA; cdr3_nt: TGTACCATTTCCCGGGACAGGTCGCTTGGCTACACCTTC; cdr3_aa: CTISRDRSLGYTF
j_call: TRBJ1-1; v_call: TRBV29-1; d_call: NA; clone_size: NA; cdr3_nt: TGCAGCGTCCCCCAAGCGGGGTGGGGGACTGAAGCTTTCTTT; cdr3_aa: CSVPQAGWGTEAFF
j_call: TRBJ2-1; v_call: TRBV7-9; d_call: NA; clone_size: NA; cdr3_nt: TGTGCCAGCAGCTTAGCCCCCCCTTACAATGAGCAGTTCTTC; cdr3_aa: CASSLAPPYNEQFF
j_call: TRBJ1-2; v_call: TRBV3-1/TRBV3-2; d_call: TRBD1; clone_size: NA; cdr3_nt: TGTGCCAGCAGCCGGAAAGACAGGGGGAACTATGGCTACACCTTC; cdr3_aa: CASSRKDRGNYGYTF
j_call: TRBJ1-5; v_call: TRBV2; d_call: NA; clone_size: NA; cdr3_nt: TGTGCCAGCAGTTCAGGGCACAGACAGCCCCAGCATTTT; cdr3_aa: CASSSGHRQPQHF
j_call: TRBJ1-6; v_call: TRBV14; d_call: NA; clone_size: NA; cdr3_nt: TGTGCCAGCAGCCAAGGAAGGGAGAATTCACCCCTCCACTTT; cdr3_aa: CASSQGRENSPLHF
j_call: TRBJ1-3; v_call: TRBV7-7; d_call: NA; clone_size: NA; cdr3_nt: TGTGCCAGCAGCTCGAACAGCGGTCGCACCATATATTTT; cdr3_aa: CASSSNSGRTIYF
j_call: TRBJ1-4; v_call: TRBV7-3; d_call: TRBD1; clone_size: NA; cdr3_nt: TGTGCCAGCAGGCCCGCCGAAGACAGGGATCGGGTTAATGAAAAACTGTTTTTT; cdr3_aa: CASRPAEDRDRVNEKLFF
j_call: TRBJ1-6; v_call: TRBV5-1; d_call: NA; clone_size: NA; cdr3_nt: TGCGCCAGCAGCTTGGCCGAGTATTCACCCCTCCACTTT; cdr3_aa: CASSLAEYSPLHF
j_call: TRBJ1-1; v_call: TRBV19; d_call: NA; clone_size: NA; cdr3_nt: TGTGCCAGTAGTATAAGACAGTACACTGAAGCTTTCTTT; cdr3_aa: CASSIRQYTEAFF
j_call: TRBJ2-2; v_call: TRBV7-2; d_call: TRBD2; clone_size: NA; cdr3_nt: TGTGCCAGCAGCTCCGATCCAGCGGGGGTCACCGGGGAGCTGTTTTTT; cdr3_aa: CASSSDPAGVTGELFF
j_call: TRBJ2-1; v_call: TRBV28; d_call: NA; clone_size: NA; cdr3_nt: TGTGCCAGCAGTTTAGGGCAGGGGATCCCCTCCTACAATGAGCAGTTCTTC; cdr3_aa: CASSLGQGIPSYNEQFF